These T cell receptor beta chains were read from a single sample in a study of blood T cells in healthy people across ages. TCRdb reprocessed the 5' RACE reads with MiXCR, giving one entry per CDR3 protein. Of some 670,000 distinct CDR3 sequences in the sample, 40% to 65% were seen once. Source material: blood. The receptor set was obtained from an elderly woman in good health. Both conserved end residues are part of each CDR3. The D gene is left open where the match is weak. Clone size appears in some rows only: once, few, many, or a class for an expanded clone.

cdr3_aa cdr3_nt d_call clone_size cdr3_length j_call v_call
CASSYDTGTFLAYEQYF TGTGCCAGCAGTTACGATACAGGGACGTTTCTTGCCTACGAGCAGTACTTC NA NA 17 TRBJ2-7 TRBV6-5
CTSSLRKGGGGGSYNEQFF TGTACCAGCAGCCTCCGAAAAGGTGGGGGTGGCGGCTCCTACAATGAGCAGTTCTTC NA NA 19 TRBJ2-1 TRBV14
CASTHPMSFIQGVPYNEQFF TGTGCCAGCACCCATCCTATGAGCTTTATCCAGGGAGTTCCCTACAATGAGCAGTTCTTC NA NA 20 TRBJ2-1 TRBV5-8
CASSVEQGGEQYF TGCGCCAGCAGCGTAGAACAGGGAGGCGAGCAGTACTTC NA NA 13 TRBJ2-7 TRBV5-1
CASSSSSENTEAFF TGTGCCAGCAGCTCCTCCAGTGAGAACACTGAAGCTTTCTTT NA few 14 TRBJ1-1 TRBV7-3
CSARLSGGEQYF TGCAGTGCTAGATTGAGCGGCGGCGAGCAGTACTTC NA many 12 TRBJ2-7 TRBV20-1
CSAIVQPVGETQYF TGCAGTGCTATTGTTCAGCCGGTTGGAGAGACCCAGTACTTC NA NA 14 TRBJ2-5 TRBV20-1
CASSSPANYGYTF TGTGCCAGCAGTTCCCCAGCTAACTATGGCTACACCTTC NA NA 13 TRBJ1-2 TRBV12-3/TRBV12-4
CASSYRGDEQYF TGTGCCAGCAGTTATAGGGGGGACGAGCAGTACTTC NA NA 12 TRBJ2-7 TRBV6-6
CASRSSVGLGPQKLFF TGTGCCAGCAGATCTTCCGTCGGGCTGGGACCACAAAAACTGTTTTTT NA NA 16 TRBJ1-4 TRBV28
CASSSRAGAGTTDTQYF TGTGCCAGCAGCTCTCGAGCGGGGGCAGGTACGACAGATACGCAGTATTTT TRBD2 many 17 TRBJ2-3 TRBV5-5
CASSKAPGGVVGRAIDTQYF TGTGCCAGCAGCAAAGCTCCGGGTGGTGTGGTAGGCAGGGCTATAGATACGCAGTATTTT NA once 20 TRBJ2-3 TRBV21-1
CASSPTGVYGYTF TGTGCCAGCAGCCCAACAGGGGTCTATGGCTACACCTTC TRBD1 NA 13 TRBJ1-2 TRBV12-3/TRBV12-4
CSARVGLGPYNEQYF TGCAGTGCTAGAGTGGGACTGGGACCATACAATGAGCAGTACTTC NA few 15 TRBJ2-7 TRBV20-1
CASATSGVYGEQFF TGTGCCAGCGCGACTAGCGGGGTCTACGGTGAGCAGTTCTTC TRBD2 few 14 TRBJ2-1 TRBV2
CSARDSRRGSYNEQFF TGCAGTGCCCGGGACAGCCGCCGGGGCTCCTACAATGAGCAGTTCTTC TRBD1 NA 16 TRBJ2-1 TRBV20-1
CASSAWATDTQYF TGTGCCAGCAGCGCCTGGGCCACAGATACGCAGTATTTT NA NA 13 TRBJ2-3 TRBV5-4
CASRRQGIISASGNTIYF TGTGCCAGCAGGCGGCAGGGGATCATAAGCGCATCCGGAAACACCATATATTTT NA few 18 TRBJ1-3 TRBV6-1
CASSPRELGFFGTEAFF TGTGCCAGCAGCCCCCGAGAGTTAGGGTTTTTTGGCACTGAAGCTTTCTTT NA few 17 TRBJ1-1 TRBV7-8
CSQLSPGSSGDLETQYF TGCAGTCAGCTATCCCCCGGTAGTTCCGGAGACCTAGAGACCCAGTACTTC NA once 17 TRBJ2-5 TRBV20-1
CASSDEQGSYIQYF TGTGCCAGCTCAGACGAACAGGGGTCGTACATTCAGTACTTC TRBD1 many 14 TRBJ2-4 TRBV18
CAGSHIGQGRYEQFF TGTGCCGGCAGCCATATCGGACAGGGACGGTATGAGCAGTTCTTC TRBD1 NA 15 TRBJ2-1 TRBV14
CAGRGTVRSNTEAFF TGCGCCGGCAGAGGGACGGTACGTTCGAACACTGAAGCTTTCTTT NA NA 15 TRBJ1-1 TRBV10-2
CASSMGRWGYTF TGTGCCAGCAGTATGGGGCGGTGGGGCTACACCTTC NA few 12 TRBJ1-2 TRBV12-3/TRBV12-4
CASSSRGMETQYF TGTGCCAGCAGCAGCAGGGGGATGGAGACCCAGTACTTC TRBD1 NA 13 TRBJ2-5 TRBV12-3/TRBV12-4
CSVGGTGSLNTQYF TGCAGCGTTGGCGGGACAGGGAGTTTGAATACGCAGTATTTT TRBD1 NA 14 TRBJ2-3 TRBV29-1
CASSSPEVPGGETQYF TGCGCCAGCAGCTCGCCGGAAGTGCCGGGTGGAGAGACCCAGTACTTC NA NA 16 TRBJ2-5 TRBV5-1
CASRGQVSPLGNGQFF TGTGCCAGCAGAGGACAGGTATCCCCGTTGGGCAATGGGCAGTTCTTC TRBD1 once 16 TRBJ2-1 TRBV2